The TCR beta chain under discussion was sequenced for a study of control samples from healthy donors and cancer patients. CDR3 length: 15 amino acids. Germline-derived CDR1 and CDR2 are MDHEN and SYDVKM. V was trimmed by 2 bases and J by 6 bases, leaving 14 bases between them. This table comes from immunoSEQ multiplex PCR, and its TCRdb copy is limited to in-frame clones, with some not included. The sample shows some 120,000 clones, roughly 90% of them seen only once. A single count supports this clone. The chain joins TRBV28 to TRBJ1-5; D uncertain. Sequencing input: blood. This clonotype was obtained from a man between 18 and 29 years old in good health. Here the CDR3 reads CASSLILTRIQPQHF. The CDR3 DNA follows: TGTGCCAGCAGTTTAATACTGACACGAATTCAGCCCCAGCATTTT. Variable domain in full (rest from reference TRBV28 and TRBJ1-5): DVKVTQSSRYLVKRTGEKVFLECVQDMDHENMFWYRQDPGLGLRLIYFSYDVKMKEKGDIPEGYSVSREKKERFSLILESASTNQTSMYLCASSLILTRIQPQHFGDGTRLSIL.